Each of the 20 T cell receptor beta chains below was sequenced from the same sample in a study of cytomegalovirus exposure and HLA in healthy donors. PCR used 60 Vbeta primers and 13 Jbeta primers. TCRdb's copy holds only in-frame clones and misses some; the assay was immunoSEQ multiplex PCR. The sample yields about 160,000 clones, 65% to 90% seen once. The material sequenced was PBMCs. These receptors all come from a middle-aged man in good health and CMV-seropositive.

The chain employs TRBV6-1 and TRBJ1-3; D not certain. Trimming removed 10 bases from V and 1 base from J, with 17 bases in between. Germline V gene data show CDR1 as MNHNS and CDR2 as SASEGT. The length of the CDR3 is 15 residues. The CDR3 nucleotides read TGTGCCATACAAAGAGTTCAGGTTTCTGGAAACACCATATATTTT. This codes for CAIQRVQVSGNTIYF.

CDR3 loop: CASSYGGPEKLFF. Written as DNA, the CDR3 is TGTGCCAGCAGTTACGGGGGTCCTGAAAAACTGTTTTTT. The chain employs TRBV28 and TRBJ1-4; D is perhaps TRBD1 (5 bases). The CDR3 length is 13 residues. V gave up 4 bases and J gave up 7 bases, with 10 bases separating them. Germline CDR1 reads MDHEN; CDR2 reads SYDVKM.

This sequence joins TRBV5-6 and TRBJ1-4; 9 nucleotides agree with TRBD1. J lost 8 bases, V lost 2 bases, and 7 bases had no gene match. Per germline, CDR1 SGHDT and CDR2 YYEEEE. CDR3 length: 15 amino acids. CDR3 residues: CASSFPGQGGEKLFF. In DNA form, the CDR3 reads TGTGCCAGCAGCTTCCCGGGACAGGGAGGCGAAAAACTGTTTTTT.

The chain carries TRBV7-2 and TRBJ2-2; tentative D call: TRBD2 (5 bases). Between the trimmed V and J ends, which lost 4 bases and 5 bases, there was a span of 20 bases. The CDR3 is 17 amino acids. CDR1 is SGHTA and CDR2 is FQGNSA in the germline V gene. CDR3 region: CASSSARASEGTGELFF. CDR3 in DNA: TGTGCCAGCAGCTCCGCGAGGGCCAGCGAAGGGACCGGGGAGCTGTTTTTT.

The J gene is TRBJ2-2, the V gene TRBV18, with D hard to call. Germline CDR1 and CDR2: KGHSH and LQKENI. Trimming removed 3 bases at V and 5 bases at J, with 13 bases between. This CDR3 spans 15 amino acids. CDR3 region: CASSPLMGRTGELFF. CDR3 DNA sequence: TGTGCCAGCTCACCTCTTATGGGCAGGACCGGGGAGCTGTTTTTT.

This chain joins TRBV21-1 and TRBJ2-3; the D call in the table, TRBD2, was not verified against the DNA. TRBV21-1 is noted as a pseudogene. CDR3 length: 16 amino acids. CDR3 region: CASSKGAGGNTDTQYF. DNA of the CDR3: TGTGCCAGCAGCAAGGGAGCGGGGGGGAACACAGATACGCAGTATTTT.

The J gene is TRBJ1-1, the V gene TRBV10-3; TRBD1 aligns across 9 bases. Per germline, CDR1 ENHRY and CDR2 SYGVKD. The CDR3 is 14 residues long. Trimming cost V 4 bases and J 0 bases; bases outside gene matches: 0. CDR3 sequence reads: CAISGQGVNTEAFF. CDR3 coding DNA: TGTGCCATCAGTGGACAGGGGGTGAACACTGAAGCTTTCTTT.

This chain connects TRBV19 to TRBJ1-3; perhaps TRBD1 as D (5 bases). Germline V gene sequence: CDR1 LNHDA, CDR2 SQIVND (reference sequence). CDR3 length: 16 amino acids. Trimming shortened V by 7 bases and J by 2 bases, and 18 bases separated the two germline ends. CDR3 in DNA: TGTGCCAGTACCCGAACGGCGGGGACCCCTGGAAACACCATATATTTT. Its translation: CASTRTAGTPGNTIYF. Full variable domain (outside the CDR3, taken from reference TRBV19 and TRBJ1-3): DGGITQSPKYLFRKEGQNVTLSCEQNLNHDAMYWYRQDPGQGLRLIYYSQIVNDFQKGDIAEGYSVSREKKESFPLTVTSAQKNPTAFYLCASTRTAGTPGNTIYFGEGSWLTVV.

The chain recombines TRBV7-9 with TRBJ1-2; D call uncertain. CDR1 SEHNR and CDR2 FQNEAQ come from the germline V gene (reference sequence). This CDR3 comprises 12 residues. V was shortened by 2 bases and J by 8 bases, with 9 bases between the two germline ends. CDR3 residues: CASSLHSTGYTF. The CDR3 DNA sequence: TGTGCCAGCAGCTTACACTCTACCGGCTACACCTTC. Using reference TRBV7-9 and TRBJ1-2 for the parts outside the CDR3, the full variable domain is DTGVSQNPRHKITKRGQNVTFRCDPISEHNRLYWYRQTLGQGPEFLTYFQNEAQLEKSRLLSDRFSAERPKGSFSTLEIQRTEQGDSAMYLCASSLHSTGYTFGSGTRLTVV.

This rearrangement joins TRBV23-1 to TRBJ1-2, with no clear D. TRBV23-1 is annotated as an ORF whose role is uncertain. This CDR3 contains 11 residues. Trimming took 9 bases from V and 4 from J, leaving 9 bases between them. The CDR3 here is CASCPIYGYTF. The CDR3 DNA sequence: TGCGCCAGTTGCCCTATCTATGGCTACACCTTC.

The sample holds one count of this clone. Here the CDR3 DNA reads TGTGCCAGCAGCCCAGACAGGACCCGGACCACTGAAGCTTTCTTT. Encoded protein: CASSPDRTRTTEAFF. This chain uses TRBV7-9 with TRBJ1-1; weak D call: TRBD1 (6 bases). The CDR3 length is 15 residues. Per germline, CDR1 SEHNR and CDR2 FQNEAQ (reference sequence). The ends were cut back, 5 bases at V and 4 bases at J, with 17 bases in the middle.

In DNA form, the CDR3 reads TGTGCCATCAGTGACCCCCTGGGGGGACGGCTGAACACTGAAGCTTTCTTT. This encodes CAISDPLGGRLNTEAFF. The rearrangement uses TRBV10-3 and TRBJ1-1, with D possibly being TRBD1 (5 bases). The CDR3 is made up of 17 amino acids. CDR1 is ENHRY, CDR2 SYGVKD, per germline. V was pared by 3 bases and J by 0 bases, with 17 bases between.

V is TRBV7-2 and J is TRBJ2-7; no firm D call. Germline V gene sequence: CDR1 SGHTA, CDR2 FQGNSA. Trimming removed 4 bases at V and 2 bases at J, with 12 bases between. The CDR3 runs 14 residues. CDR3 coding DNA: TGTGCCAGCAGCTCCGGTGTGATCCCCTACGAGCAGTACTTC. It specifies CASSSGVIPYEQYF. Together with reference TRBV7-2 and TRBJ2-7, the CDR3 gives the full variable domain: GAGVSQSPSNKVTEKGKDVELRCDPISGHTALYWYRQSLGQGLEFLIYFQGNSAPDKSGLPSDRFSAERTGGSVSTLTIQRTQQEDSAVYLCASSSGVIPYEQYFGPGTRLTVT.

V gene TRBV19 combines with J gene TRBJ1-5; 8 bases are a match to TRBD1. CDR1 is LNHDA, CDR2 SQIVND, per germline (reference sequence). V gave up 4 bases and J gave up 0 bases; unmatched junction bases: 14. There are 19 residues in the CDR3. CDR3 region: CASSTFPGQESYSNQPQHF. CDR3 sequence (DNA): TGTGCCAGTAGTACATTTCCGGGACAGGAGAGTTATAGCAATCAGCCCCAGCATTTT.

The V and J genes are TRBV15 and TRBJ1-4; 9 bases are shared with TRBD1. The CDR3 is 15 residues long. Germline CDR1 is LNHNV and CDR2 is YYDKDF (reference sequence). The ends lost 5 bases at V and 7 bases at J; junction bases unmatched: 8. CDR3 DNA: TGTGCCACCAGCCCCCTTGACAGGGGGAGTGAAAAACTGTTTTTT. Its translation is CATSPLDRGSEKLFF.

This clone has just a few counts. The CDR3: CASSRLDPPTGELFF. The CDR3, as DNA: TGTGCCAGCAGCCGCCTAGACCCTCCCACCGGGGAGCTGTTTTTT. The rearrangement joins TRBV7-2 to TRBJ2-2; D is unresolved. Germline V gene data show CDR1 as SGHTA and CDR2 as FQGNSA. With 5 bases removed from V and 4 bases from J, the gap between germline ends came to 14 bases. The CDR3 spans 15 residues.

The DNA for the CDR3 is TGCGCCAGCAGCCAAAGTGGGGCTTCACCCCTCCACTTT. This encodes CASSQSGASPLHF. This chain uses TRBV4-3 with TRBJ1-6, with D perhaps TRBD1 (5 bases). The length of the CDR3 is 13 residues. Germline-derived CDR1 and CDR2 are LGHNA and YSLEER. Trimming shortened V by 2 bases and J by 9 bases, and 8 bases separated the two germline ends.

About this clone itself: An end of the junction does not agree with germline; a read error may underlie this. The chain links TRBV7-7 to TRBJ2-5, with D perhaps matching TRBD1 (6 bases). The germline V gene has CDR1 SSHAT and CDR2 FNYEAQ (reference sequence). CDR3 length equals 14 residues. The CDR3 here is CASSAGQYQETQYF. The CDR3 DNA reads TGTGCTAGCAGCGCAGGACAGTACCAAGAGACCCAGTACTTC.

The chain uses TRBV6-5 and TRBJ1-4; the match to TRBD1 covers 9 bases. The CDR3 is 15 amino acids. Trimming removed 5 bases from V and 8 bases from J; junction bases left unmatched: 9. Per germline, CDR1 MNHEY and CDR2 SVGAGI. DNA of the CDR3: TGTGCCAGCAGTACCACAGGGGGCGCGAGGGAAAAACTGTTTTTT. Translating it yields CASSTTGGAREKLFF.

V and J are TRBV13 and TRBJ2-1; 7 bases line up with TRBD1. The germline gives CDR1 PRHDT, CDR2 FYEKMQ (reference sequence). Germline trimming cut 0 bases from V and 2 bases from J; bases unmatched to any gene: 1. The CDR3 sequence is 15 residues long. This CDR3 reads CASSLGGTAYNEQFF. CDR3 DNA sequence: TGTGCCAGCAGCTTAGGAGGGACAGCCTACAATGAGCAGTTCTTC.